One T cell receptor (beta chain) is described in this entry. Only in-frame clones appear in the TCRdb table, and some are missing; sequencing was by immunoSEQ multiplex PCR. The sample holds approximately 100,000 clones, 75% to 90% seen once. This entry comes from a study of blood T cell repertoires in COVID-19. V was pared by 3 bases and J by 0 bases, with 5 bases of the junction left unmatched. CDR1 and CDR2 (germline): SNHLY, FYNNEI. The CDR3 loop spans 16 amino acids. Sequencing was done on a sample of peripheral blood. This chain connects TRBV2 to TRBJ1-2; 9 bases fit TRBD1. The TCR comes from a woman of 80 years or more with active or convalescent COVID-19. CDR3 sequence: CASSEFTGGSNYGYTF. The CDR3 nucleotides are TGTGCCAGCAGTGAGTTCACAGGGGGCTCTAACTATGGCTACACCTTC.